Below, 18 T cell receptor beta chains from the same sample are listed, as sequenced in a study of blood T cell repertoires in COVID-19. This table comes from immunoSEQ multiplex PCR, and its TCRdb copy is limited to in-frame clones, with some not included. This table has over 80,000 clones, 70% to 85% appearing once. Sequencing input: peripheral blood. The receptors stem from a woman between 50 and 59 years old with acute or convalescent COVID-19.

In this sample, this clone turned up a few times. V gene TRBV6-4 combines with J gene TRBJ2-5, with TRBD1 identical over 11 bases. The ends lost 6 bases at V and 2 bases at J; junction bases unmatched: 5. This CDR3 spans 15 amino acids. The V gene's germline CDR1 is MRHNA and CDR2 SNTAGT. This CDR3 reads CASRLRDRGQETQYF. CDR3 sequence (DNA): TGTGCCAGCAGGCTCCGGGACAGGGGGCAAGAGACCCAGTACTTC.

This clone was seen more than once but under ten times. J is TRBJ1-3 and V is TRBV6-6, with D possibly matching TRBD1 (6 bases). From germline, CDR1 is MNHNY and CDR2 SVGAGI (reference sequence). Between the trimmed V and J ends, which lost 6 bases and 7 bases, there was a span of 13 bases. This CDR3 contains 13 residues. CDR3 sequence (DNA): TGTGCCAGCAGCGCCTCGCAGGGGAACACCATATATTTT. It specifies CASSASQGNTIYF.

This chain uses TRBV19 with TRBJ1-2; D is possibly TRBD1 (5 bases). Germline assignment: CDR1 LNHDA and CDR2 SQIVND (reference sequence). CDR3 size: 16 residues. The V end lost 7 bases, the J end lost 3 bases, and 21 bases lay between the germline ends. The CDR3 sequence: CASIGWEGPRHYGYTF. CDR3 DNA sequence: TGTGCCAGTATTGGTTGGGAGGGACCGCGGCACTATGGCTACACCTTC.

The CDR3 coding sequence is TGTGCCAGTAGTATAAGAACAGGGGGCGACGGCTACACCTTC. It codes for CASSIRTGGDGYTF. This sequence joins TRBV19 and TRBJ1-2; 9 positions match TRBD1. CDR3 length equals 14 residues. Germline CDR1 LNHDA, CDR2 SQIVND (reference sequence). J lost 8 bases, V lost 2 bases, and 6 bases had no gene match.

V and J are TRBV19 and TRBJ2-2; 10 bases agree with TRBD1. V was clipped by 8 bases and J by 7 bases; unmatched bases: 7. This CDR3 comprises 14 residues. The germline V gene has CDR1 LNHDA and CDR2 SQIVND (reference sequence). The CDR3 bases are TGTGCCAGTTCCCCCGACAGGGGGCGCGGGGAGCTGTTTTTT. Amino acid sequence: CASSPDRGRGELFF.

The chain employs TRBV7-9 and TRBJ1-1, with a weak D call TRBD1 (5 bases). The V gene lost 6 bases and the J gene lost 2 bases, with 10 bases spanning the gap. This CDR3 is built from 13 residues. Germline V gives CDR1 SEHNR, CDR2 FQNEAQ (reference sequence). The CDR3 region has the DNA TGTGCCAGCAGAGGGGTCGGTAACACTGAAGCTTTCTTT. It is translated as CASRGVGNTEAFF.

The chain is built from TRBV4-3 and TRBJ1-5; 8 bases are a match to TRBD1. The CDR3 is made up of 16 amino acids. Trimming removed 0 bases from V and 7 bases from J; junction bases left unmatched: 8. Germline-derived CDR1 and CDR2 are LGHNA and YSLEER. CDR3 sequence reads: CASSQELDRVYQPQHF. CDR3 sequence (DNA): TGCGCCAGCAGCCAAGAACTGGACAGGGTGTACCAGCCCCAGCATTTT.

Comment on this clone: Different DNA sequences within this sample yield the same CDR3. This chain uses TRBV5-1 with TRBJ2-7, with D possibly being TRBD1 (6 bases). V was shortened by 4 bases and J by 3 bases, with 14 bases between the two germline ends. The CDR3 has 14 amino acids. Germline-derived CDR1 and CDR2 are SGHRS and YFSETQ. The DNA of the CDR3 is TGCGCCAGCAGCCAGGACAGCTCCAACTACGAGCAGTACTTC. It codes for CASSQDSSNYEQYF.

The chain recombines TRBV29-1 with TRBJ1-1, with a weak D call TRBD1 (5 bases). V lost 7 bases and J 1 base, leaving 19 bases between the germline ends. There are 15 residues in the CDR3. Per germline, CDR1 SQVTM and CDR2 ANQGSEA. The CDR3 loop is CSGAGSRAENTEAFF. The CDR3 coding sequence is TGCAGCGGCGCAGGATCCAGGGCGGAGAACACTGAAGCTTTCTTT.

The rearrangement joins TRBV19 to TRBJ1-1; D is unclear. The CDR3 runs 14 residues. V was shortened by 6 bases and J by 2 bases, with 13 bases between the two germline ends. The germline CDR1 and CDR2 sequences are LNHDA and SQIVND (reference sequence). CDR3 region: CASSLTGSNTEAFF. For the CDR3, the DNA is TGTGCCAGTAGCCTAACCGGGAGCAACACTGAAGCTTTCTTT.

V and J are TRBV27 and TRBJ2-7; possible D gene TRBD2, 6 bases. V shed 2 bases and J shed 4 bases, with 12 bases lying between them. The CDR3 has 14 amino acids. Per the germline V gene, CDR1 is MNHEY and CDR2 is SMNVEV (reference sequence). The CDR3: CASSLHAGSYEQYF. The CDR3 DNA sequence: TGTGCCAGCAGTTTACACGCGGGAAGTTACGAGCAGTACTTC.

The chain couples TRBV6-6 to TRBJ1-1, with TRBD1 identical over 7 bases. CDR1 and CDR2 (germline): MNHNY, SVGAGI (reference sequence). The CDR3 is 13 residues long. Unmatched junction bases numbered 8, after V lost 6 bases and J lost 7 bases. The CDR3 nucleotides read TGTGCCAGCAGCCTACAGGGGCCAGTTGAAGCTTTCTTT. Protein: CASSLQGPVEAFF.

This clone occurred a few times. V gene TRBV4-3 combines with J gene TRBJ2-1; TRBD2 matches 9 bases. V lost 0 bases to trimming and J lost 6 bases; unmatched junction nucleotides: 6. This CDR3 contains 16 residues. Germline V gene sequence: CDR1 LGHNA, CDR2 YSLEER. Here the CDR3 reads CASSQDRRGGSNEQFF. The CDR3, as DNA: TGCGCCAGCAGCCAAGATCGGCGGGGGGGGTCCAATGAGCAGTTCTTC.

V usage is TRBV5-4 and J usage is TRBJ1-1; D uncertain. Germline CDR1 is SGHNT and CDR2 is YYREEE (reference sequence). The CDR3 is 16 amino acids. Trimming stripped 0 bases from V and 1 base from J, with 13 bases between. CDR3 DNA sequence: TGTGCCAGCAGCTTGGGGTATGGTACCAGGAACACTGAAGCTTTCTTT. Translated, it gives CASSLGYGTRNTEAFF. The full variable domain, its missing parts supplied by reference TRBV5-4 and TRBJ1-1, is ETGVTQSPTHLIKTRGQQVTLRCSSQSGHNTVSWYQQALGQGPQFIFQYYREEENGRGNFPPRFSGLQFPNYSSELNVNALELDDSALYLCASSLGYGTRNTEAFFGQGTRLTVV.

The chain uses TRBV15 and TRBJ2-1; 7 bases are shared with TRBD2. Germline CDR1 is LNHNV and CDR2 is YYDKDF (reference sequence). Unmatched junction bases numbered 5, after V lost 0 bases and J lost 6 bases. The CDR3 has 15 residues. This chain's CDR3 is CATSREGGGFNEQFF. For the CDR3, the DNA is TGTGCCACCAGCAGAGAGGGCGGGGGTTTCAATGAGCAGTTCTTC.

The rearrangement joins TRBV5-8 to TRBJ2-1, with TRBD1 identical over 7 bases. This CDR3 spans 13 amino acids. Germline CDR1 and CDR2: SGHTS and YDEGEE. V gave up 4 bases and J gave up 8 bases; unmatched junction bases: 6. The CDR3: CASSLGTVDEQFF. CDR3 DNA: TGTGCCAGCAGCCTGGGGACAGTAGATGAGCAGTTCTTC.

The CDR3, as DNA: TGTGCCAGCTCGGGACTAGAGGAGACCCAGTACTTC. This codes for CASSGLEETQYF. V usage is TRBV18 and J usage is TRBJ2-5; TRBD2 matches at 8 bases. The CDR3 contains 12 residues. Germline CDR1 KGHSH, CDR2 LQKENI. Unmatched junction bases numbered 2, after V lost 6 bases and J lost 5 bases.

This clone showed up just once. The chain recombines TRBV5-4 with TRBJ2-1, with D perhaps matching TRBD2 (6 bases). Looked up from germline, CDR1 is SGHNT and CDR2 is YYREEE (reference sequence). The CDR3 has 15 residues. V lost 7 bases, J lost 2 bases, and 16 bases lay in between. CDR3 in amino acids: CASGTGRGPYNEQFF. CDR3 coding DNA: TGTGCCAGCGGAACTGGGCGGGGACCCTACAATGAGCAGTTCTTC.